A single sample is the source of the 3 T cell receptor beta chains below, sequenced in a study of vaccination effects on CD4 cells after COVID-19. Data came from immunoSEQ multiplex PCR; TCRdb stores just in-frame clones and leaves some out. The sample has 71,000 or so clones, approximately 70% seen once. Under the ViraFEST assay, PBMC were stimulated with viral peptide pools so that antigen-specific CD4+ T cells expanded. Sequencing was performed afterwards. A 10-day culture period preceded the isolation of CD4+ T cells. Vaccine recipients lacked prior SARS-CoV-2 infection and had negative nucleocapsid antibodies. Antigen specificity for these receptors is unknown. Sequenced material: CD4+ T cells from PBMCs cultured with HCoV-OC43 spike peptides, taken before COVID-19 vaccination. The sample's subset: HCoV-OC43 spike overlapping peptide pool stimulation. All receptors come from a human donor who received a COVID-19 vaccine.

In its sample, this clone was seen a few times. The gene calls are TRBV30 and TRBJ1-5, with 10 bases that match TRBD1. Germline V CDR1 and CDR2: GTSNPN, SVGIG (reference sequence). The CDR3 is 14 amino acids. After removal of 0 bases from V and 5 bases from J, the junction contained 1 base not matched to a gene. CDR3 amino acids: CAWSVGQGYQPQHF. DNA for the CDR3: TGTGCCTGGAGTGTGGGACAGGGGTATCAGCCCCAGCATTTT.

J is TRBJ2-1 and V is TRBV3-1 (or the pseudogene TRBV3-2), with D perhaps matching TRBD1 or TRBD2 (6 bases each). Trimming pared 4 bases from V and 0 bases from J, leaving 16 bases between. This CDR3 contains 17 residues. Germline CDR1 LGHDT, CDR2 YNNKEL (reference sequence). In nucleotides, the CDR3 is TGTGCCAGCAGCCGAGGGGGGTCCATTAGCTCCTACAATGAGCAGTTCTTC. It translates to CASSRGGSISSYNEQFF.

The chain uses TRBV12-5 and TRBJ2-7; 9 bases fit TRBD1. Germline V gene sequence: CDR1 LGHNT, CDR2 FRNRAP. Unmatched junction bases numbered 5, after V lost 0 bases and J lost 2 bases. This CDR3 contains 16 residues. The DNA for the CDR3 is TGTGCTAGTGGTTTGGTACAGGGACAGGGTCCCTACGAGCAGTACGTC. Protein product: CASGLVQGQGPYEQYV.